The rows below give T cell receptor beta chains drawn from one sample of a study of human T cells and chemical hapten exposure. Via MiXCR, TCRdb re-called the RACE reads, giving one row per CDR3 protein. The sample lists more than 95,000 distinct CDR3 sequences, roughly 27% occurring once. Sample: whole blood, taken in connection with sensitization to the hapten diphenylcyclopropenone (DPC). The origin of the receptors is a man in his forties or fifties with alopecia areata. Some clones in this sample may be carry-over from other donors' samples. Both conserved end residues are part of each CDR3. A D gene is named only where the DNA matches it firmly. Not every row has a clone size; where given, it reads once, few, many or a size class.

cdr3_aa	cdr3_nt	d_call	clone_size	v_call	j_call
CASSLVGGGYNEQFF	TGTGCCAGCAGCTTGGTAGGGGGCGGTTACAATGAGCAGTTCTTC	TRBD1	NA	TRBV5-4	TRBJ2-1
CAWSVVGSTDTQYF	TGTGCCTGGAGCGTCGTGGGGAGCACAGATACGCAGTATTTT	NA	few	TRBV30	TRBJ2-3
CASMFRMNTEAFF	TGTGCCAGCATGTTCCGCATGAACACTGAAGCTTTCTTT	NA	NA	TRBV28	TRBJ1-1
CASRPTSGYRTDTQYF	TGTGCCAGCAGACCTACTAGCGGGTACCGCACAGATACGCAGTATTTT	TRBD2	NA	TRBV27	TRBJ2-3
CASSRLNGAQHF	TGTGCCAGCAGCCGGCTCAATGGAGCCCAGCATTTT	NA	NA	TRBV12-3/TRBV12-4	TRBJ1-5
CASSLRRGSLYEQYF	TGTGCCAGCAGTTTACGACGCGGGAGCTTATACGAGCAGTACTTC	TRBD2	NA	TRBV12-3/TRBV12-4	TRBJ2-7
CASSLVQRVLSTDTQYF	TGTGCCAGCAGCTTAGTGCAGCGGGTCCTAAGCACAGATACGCAGTATTTT	NA	NA	TRBV7-9	TRBJ2-3
CASSSPGTANNEQFF	TGTGCCAGCAGCTCACCCGGGACAGCCAACAATGAGCAGTTCTTC	TRBD1	NA	TRBV7-2	TRBJ2-1
CASSLGLAGETQYF	TGTGCCAGCAGCTTAGGACTAGCGGGGGAGACCCAGTACTTC	TRBD2	NA	TRBV5-6	TRBJ2-5
CASSLWRGNQPQHF	TGTGCCAGCAGCTTATGGCGGGGTAATCAGCCCCAGCATTTT	NA	medium-sized	TRBV7-2	TRBJ1-5
CASSYSISNTEAFF	TGTGCCAGCAGTTACTCGATTTCGAACACTGAAGCTTTCTTT	NA	NA	TRBV6-5	TRBJ1-1
CATHRQRESEAFF	TGTGCCACCCACAGACAGAGGGAGTCTGAAGCTTTCTTT	NA	few	TRBV6-5	TRBJ1-1
CATSRGTGGDQPQHF	TGTGCCACCAGCAGAGGGACAGGGGGCGATCAGCCCCAGCATTTT	TRBD1	once	TRBV15	TRBJ1-5
CASRGTGNTGELFF	TGTGCCAGCAGGGGGACTGGGAACACCGGGGAGCTGTTTTTT	NA	NA	TRBV12-3/TRBV12-4	TRBJ2-2
CASNQGSSGANVLTF	TGTGCCAGTAACCAGGGGAGCTCTGGGGCCAACGTCCTGACTTTC	NA	NA	TRBV28	TRBJ2-6
CAISVGGGTDTQYF	TGTGCCATCAGTGTTGGAGGGGGCACAGATACGCAGTATTTT	NA	few	TRBV10-3	TRBJ2-3
CSATPPAGGPTGELFF	TGCAGTGCTACTCCCCCAGCGGGAGGGCCAACCGGGGAGCTGTTTTTT	TRBD2	NA	TRBV20-1	TRBJ2-2
CASSLSTDTQYF	TGTGCCAGCAGCCTCAGCACAGATACGCAGTATTTT	NA	many	TRBV5-1	TRBJ2-3
CASSSGTAATNEKLFF	TGTGCCAGCAGTTCCGGGACAGCCGCAACTAATGAAAAACTGTTTTTT	TRBD1	few	TRBV28	TRBJ1-4
CASRKTGQPQHF	TGTGCCAGCAGGAAGACCGGGCAGCCCCAGCATTTT	NA	NA	TRBV2	TRBJ1-5
CASSQEGREQFF	TGTGCCAGCAGCCAAGAGGGGCGGGAGCAGTTCTTC	NA	NA	TRBV3-1	TRBJ2-1
CAISDLRGYGYTF	TGTGCCATCAGTGATCTCAGAGGCTATGGCTACACCTTC	NA	NA	TRBV10-3	TRBJ1-2
CASSWTGETTEAFF	TGTGCCAGCAGTTGGACAGGGGAGACCACTGAAGCTTTCTTT	TRBD1	NA	TRBV12-3/TRBV12-4	TRBJ1-1
CASTSPGGLANNEQFF	TGTGCCAGCACCTCTCCCGGAGGACTAGCCAACAATGAGCAGTTCTTC	TRBD2	NA	TRBV7-9	TRBJ2-1
CASSLDGSSNEQFF	TGTGCCAGCAGCTTGGATGGTAGTTCGAATGAGCAGTTCTTC	NA	NA	TRBV5-4	TRBJ2-1
CASSRTDNTGELFF	TGTGCCAGCAGTCGGACAGATAACACCGGGGAGCTGTTTTTT	NA	few	TRBV28	TRBJ2-2
CASSREESSGNTIYF	TGCGCCAGCAGCCGGGAGGAATCCTCTGGAAACACCATATATTTT	NA	few	TRBV5-1	TRBJ1-3
CASPGRRTSGYNEQFF	TGTGCCAGTCCCGGCCGCAGGACTAGCGGGTACAATGAGCAGTTCTTC	TRBD2	few	TRBV6-1	TRBJ2-1
CSARPLAVLHEQFF	TGCAGTGCTAGGCCACTAGCGGTCCTCCATGAGCAGTTCTTC	TRBD2	few	TRBV20-1	TRBJ2-1
CASSLVGGGGNQPQHF	TGTGCCAGCAGCTTAGTGGGCGGGGGCGGGAATCAGCCCCAGCATTTT	NA	NA	TRBV7-2	TRBJ1-5